Following are 31 T cell receptor beta chains from one sample sequenced in a study of regulatory T cells in long-lasting Graves disease. Specified time point: newly diagnosed GD, antithyroid drugs for less than 3 months. RNA from PBMCs was the source of the TCR library. Library construction for TCR beta used iRepertoire HTBI primers and Arm-PCR of CDR3 regions. MiXCR, applied by TCRdb to the multiplex PCR reads, yields one record per CDR3 protein. The data show 400,000 to 550,000 distinct CDR3 sequences, approximately 16% seen once. A further study also used this sample, focusing on T cells in Graves' hyperthyroidism and ophthalmopathy.

The sample here was peripheral blood mononuclear cells (PBMCs), taken at new diagnosis, from a patient treated with antithyroid drugs. Receptors were obtained from a woman younger than 45 with Graves disease.

This clonotype was recorded many times. V usage is TRBV12-3 or TRBV12-4 and J usage is TRBJ2-7; the match to TRBD2 covers 7 bases. The CDR3 extends over 15 amino acids. J was trimmed by 4 bases and V by 7 bases; bases with no gene match: 13. CDR3 loop: CASNPDPGGTYEQYF. In DNA, the CDR3 is TGTGCCAGCAACCCTGACCCGGGAGGTACTTACGAGCAGTACTTC.

This chain connects TRBV19 to TRBJ2-1; 9 nucleotides line up with TRBD2. CDR1 is LNHDA, CDR2 SQIVND, per germline (reference sequence). V lost 5 bases, J lost 4 bases, and 6 bases stayed unmatched. CDR3 length equals 15 residues. For the CDR3, the DNA is TGTGCCAGTAGTTCCATAGCGGGGGATTACAATGAGCAGTTCTTC. Amino acids: CASSSIAGDYNEQFF.

This clonotype has at least ten counts. The chain recombines TRBV6-5 with TRBJ1-1; the D is unclear. CDR1 MNHEY and CDR2 SVGAGI come from the germline V gene. CDR3 size: 16 residues. Trimming took off 0 bases at V and 1 base at J, with 12 bases between the two ends. Written as DNA, the CDR3 is TGTGCCAGCAGTTACTCGAGAGTCGCGGGGAACACTGAAGCTTTCTTT. As protein: CASSYSRVAGNTEAFF.

The J gene is TRBJ1-5, the V gene TRBV6-5; D is undetermined. V lost 2 bases and J lost 2, with 7 bases in between. In germline, CDR1 is MNHEY, CDR2 SVGAGI. The CDR3 has 14 residues. The CDR3 nucleotides read TGTGCCAGCAGTTACGCGAAAGGCAATCAGCCCCAGCATTTT. Its protein product is CASSYAKGNQPQHF.

This clonotype was counted many times. The chain links TRBV20-1 to TRBJ2-2; TRBD2 matches 7 bases. The V and J ends lost 3 bases and 4 bases, in that order; junction bases with no gene match: 8. There are 15 residues in the CDR3. CDR1 is DFQATT, CDR2 SNEGSKA, per germline (reference sequence). The CDR3 loop is CSASRWEGLTGELFF. Here the CDR3 DNA reads TGCAGTGCTAGTCGGTGGGAGGGCCTCACCGGGGAGCTGTTTTTT.

The V gene is TRBV7-9, the J gene TRBJ2-7; 10 bases match TRBD2. Germline V gives CDR1 SEHNR, CDR2 FQNEAQ (reference sequence). The CDR3 is 14 amino acids. The trim removed 5 bases at V and 4 bases at J, leaving 5 bases unmatched. The CDR3 region is CASSPSGSGYEQYF. Here the CDR3 DNA reads TGTGCCAGCAGCCCTAGCGGGAGCGGGTACGAGCAGTACTTC.

The table lists this clonotype with many counts. In DNA form, the CDR3 reads TGTGCCAGCAGTTTAGGGGGAGGTTTCGTAAACACTGAAGCTTTCTTT. The encoded protein is CASSLGGGFVNTEAFF. The chain combines TRBV28 with TRBJ1-1; tentatively, D is TRBD1 (5 bases). Between the trimmed V and J ends, which lost 2 bases and 2 bases, there was a span of 15 bases. This CDR3 is 16 amino acids long. From germline, CDR1 is MDHEN and CDR2 SYDVKM.

On this clonotype itself: Because the CDR3 is missing its conserved closing phenylalanine or tryptophan, this is likely a read error. The limits of the CDR3 on the DNA are not certain, so only TCRdb's listed CDR3 is given. The V and J genes are TRBV5-6 and TRBJ1-2; the table gives TRBD1 as D, unverified against the DNA. Germline V CDR1 and CDR2: SGHDT, YYEEEE. A total of 14 residues make up the CDR3, ends included. The chain's CDR3 is CASTHRVWSYGSTL.

On this clonotype: With a much larger clone just one base away, this may be a read error. The chain is built from TRBV6-2 or TRBV6-3 and TRBJ2-4; 9 nucleotides line up with TRBD2. Unmatched junction bases numbered 16, after V lost 8 bases and J lost 8 bases. Germline assignment: CDR1 MNHEY and CDR2 SVGEGT. CDR3 length: 16 residues. The CDR3 DNA reads TGTGCCAGCTCCTTGGCGGGAGGGCCGACGGTAGACATTCAGTACTTC. Translated: CASSLAGGPTVDIQYF.

This chain connects TRBV5-4 to TRBJ2-2, with D perhaps assigned TRBD1 or TRBD2 (5 bases each). The CDR3 is 15 residues long. The germline gives CDR1 SGHNT, CDR2 YYREEE (reference sequence). V gave up 6 bases and J gave up 5 bases, with 17 bases separating them. The CDR3 nucleotides are TGTGCCAGCAATCAAGGGGACGGAGGAACCGGGGAGCTGTTTTTT. This translates into CASNQGDGGTGELFF.

This clonotype came up many times. Here the CDR3 DNA reads TGCGCCAGCAGCCAAGATCAGGGCAGCTACTATGGCTACACCTTC. Encoded protein: CASSQDQGSYYGYTF. The rearrangement uses TRBV4-1 and TRBJ1-2; a weak D match, TRBD1 (5 bases). This CDR3 region has 15 residues. Germline V CDR1 and CDR2: MGHRA, YSYEKL. V was clipped by 0 bases and J by 3 bases, with 11 bases between them.

This chain connects TRBV6-9 to TRBJ2-3; 7 bases are a match to TRBD2. The trim removed 4 bases at V and 5 bases at J, leaving 9 bases unmatched. The CDR3 totals 15 residues. Germline values: CDR1 MNHGY, CDR2 SVAAGI. CDR3 bases: TGTGCCAGCAGTTCCAATGGACTAGAACGAGATACGCAGTATTTT. Translation gives CASSSNGLERDTQYF.

V gene TRBV6-9 combines with J gene TRBJ2-2; D is ambiguous. Trimming removed 3 bases at V and 0 bases at J, with 11 bases between. The CDR3 covers 16 residues. Germline V gene data show CDR1 as MNHGY and CDR2 as SVAAGI. The CDR3 spells CASSYGQNPNTGELFF. The CDR3 DNA sequence: TGTGCCAGCAGTTACGGTCAAAACCCGAACACCGGGGAGCTGTTTTTT.

The sample holds a few counts of this clonotype. The gene calls are TRBV29-1 and TRBJ2-7; maybe TRBD2 (5 bases). The V and J ends lost 3 bases and 4 bases respectively, with 13 bases between them. The CDR3 has 13 residues. Germline CDR1 and CDR2: SQVTM and ANQGSEA. The CDR3 nucleotides are TGCAGCGTTGAGGGCGGTCCGGGGTACGAGCAGTACTTC. Its protein product is CSVEGGPGYEQYF.

The sample holds a few counts of this clonotype. The chain is built from TRBV6-1 and TRBJ1-5, with 10 bases fitting TRBD1. The germline CDR1 and CDR2 sequences are MNHNS and SASEGT. V lost 2 bases and J lost 5; bases outside the gene matches: 6. The CDR3 covers 16 residues. Here the CDR3 DNA reads TGTGCCAGCAGTGAATTAGGACAGGGGGGTGATCAGCCCCAGCATTTT. Translating it yields CASSELGQGGDQPQHF.

The rearrangement links TRBV28 to TRBJ1-2; the D is unclear. This CDR3 has 13 residues. CDR1 and CDR2 (germline): MDHEN, SYDVKM. The V and J ends lost 2 bases and 3 bases respectively, with 7 bases between them. The CDR3 protein is CASSLDPYYGYTF. In nucleotides, the CDR3 is TGTGCCAGCAGTTTAGACCCGTACTATGGCTACACCTTC.

This clonotype was counted ten times or more. The chain uses TRBV7-3 and TRBJ2-7; weak D call: TRBD1 (6 bases). This CDR3 has 15 residues. Between the trimmed V and J ends, which lost 4 bases and 1 base, there was a span of 14 bases. Per the germline V gene, CDR1 is SGHTA and CDR2 is FQGTGA. DNA for the CDR3: TGTGCCAGCAGCTCACCCGAGACAGGTTCCTACGAGCAGTACTTC. It encodes CASSSPETGSYEQYF.

This clonotype was found once. This CDR3 is missing its conserved last phenylalanine or tryptophan, likely due to a read error. The DNA of the CDR3 is TGTGCCAGCAGTTACCTGGGACTAGCGGGAGGCAACTCCTACGAGCAGTACTCC. Its translation is CASSYLGLAGGNSYEQYS. The chain uses TRBV6-2 or TRBV6-3 and TRBJ2-7; 15 bases align to TRBD2. The CDR3 totals 18 residues. The germline V gene encodes CDR1 MNHEY and CDR2 SVGEGT. Trimming took 2 bases from V and 0 from J; bases not matched to a gene: 5.

The sample holds many counts of this clonotype. This chain links TRBV2 with TRBJ1-2, with 10 bases matching TRBD1. CDR1 SNHLY and CDR2 FYNNEI come from the germline V gene. The CDR3 totals 18 residues. With V trimmed by 4 bases and J by 2 bases, 13 bases remained unmatched. The CDR3 DNA follows: TGTGCCAGCAGTGGATTACGGGCGACAGGGGGCGCGAACTATGGCTACACCTTC. Its translation: CASSGLRATGGANYGYTF.

This clonotype was seen ten or more times. This chain connects TRBV20-1 to TRBJ2-7; 8 bases match TRBD2. The CDR3 length is 13 residues. J was trimmed by 6 bases and V by 6 bases; bases with no gene match: 10. Germline assignment: CDR1 DFQATT and CDR2 SNEGSKA (reference sequence). This CDR3 is CSAVRAGGSEQYF. As DNA, the CDR3 is TGCAGTGCCGTAAGGGCGGGAGGCTCCGAGCAGTACTTC.

This clonotype was detected only a few times. J is TRBJ2-7 and V is TRBV27, with 10 bases identical to TRBD1. V trimming: 8 bases; J trimming: 1 base; junction bases outside the gene matches: 5. The CDR3 extends over 14 amino acids. Germline values: CDR1 MNHEY, CDR2 SMNVEV (reference sequence). CDR3 loop: CASATGGGSYEQYF. Here the CDR3 DNA reads TGTGCCAGCGCGACAGGGGGCGGTTCCTACGAGCAGTACTTC.

This clonotype was recorded at least ten times. The rearrangement uses TRBV12-5 and TRBJ2-1; 9 bases are a match to TRBD2. Trimming took 1 base from V and 8 from J; bases not matched to a gene: 6. Germline V CDR1 and CDR2: LGHNT, FRNRAP. The length of the CDR3 is 15 residues. CDR3 nucleotides: TGTGCTAGTGGTTTGGCTCTAGCGGGAAGTGATGAGCAGTTCTTC. Translated, it gives CASGLALAGSDEQFF. Full variable domain (outside the CDR3, taken from reference TRBV12-5 and TRBJ2-1): DARVTQTPRHKVTEMGQEVTMRCQPILGHNTVFWYRQTMMQGLELLAYFRNRAPLDDSGMPKDRFSAEMPDATLATLKIQPSEPRDSAVYFCASGLALAGSDEQFFGPGTRLTVL.

To note about this clonotype: Possible read error: a much larger clone is one base away. A read error is likely, as this CDR3 ends without the conserved phenylalanine or tryptophan. The gene calls are TRBV29-1 and TRBJ1-1, with TRBD1 matching over 11 bases. J lost 6 bases, V lost 4 bases, and 1 base had no gene match. Germline-derived CDR1 and CDR2 are SQVTM and ANQGSEA. The CDR3 is 12 amino acids. CDR3 sequence: CSVVGQGAEAFS. CDR3 bases: TGCAGCGTTGTGGGACAGGGGGCTGAAGCTTTCTCT.

This clonotype was counted at least ten times. The chain combines TRBV20-1 with TRBJ2-1, with TRBD2 matching 10 bases. CDR3 size: 13 residues. The germline V gene encodes CDR1 DFQATT and CDR2 SNEGSKA (reference sequence). The CDR3 protein is CRLLKREGNEQFF. CDR3 DNA sequence: TGCAGATTACTAAAGCGGGAGGGCAATGAGCAGTTCTTC.

Of note for this clonotype: Since a much larger clone is just one base distant, this may be a read error. The chain recombines TRBV7-9 with TRBJ1-6, with 9 bases fitting TRBD1. This CDR3 contains 15 residues. Germline CDR1 is SEHNR and CDR2 is FQNEAQ (reference sequence). CDR3 DNA sequence: TGTGCCAGCAGCTTAGGACAGGGGGGTTATTCACCCCTCTACTTT. Amino acid sequence: CASSLGQGGYSPLYF.

Many counts were recorded for this clonotype. The chain links TRBV6-1 to TRBJ2-3; 10 bases align to TRBD2. CDR1 and CDR2 from the germline V gene are MNHNS and SASEGT. Germline trimming cut 6 bases from V and 0 bases from J; bases unmatched to any gene: 6. CDR3 length equals 16 residues. DNA of the CDR3: TGTGCCAGCAGCGACGGACTAGCGGACAGCACAGATACGCAGTATTTT. It yields the protein CASSDGLADSTDTQYF.

The chain is built from TRBV19 and TRBJ2-7; D might be TRBD1 (6 bases). The CDR3 totals 11 residues. V was trimmed by 10 bases and J by 6 bases, leaving 13 bases between them. Germline V CDR1 and CDR2: LNHDA, SQIVND (reference sequence). The CDR3 reads CATSQGLEQYF. The CDR3 nucleotides are TGTGCCACCTCTCAGGGGCTCGAGCAGTACTTC.

This clonotype was seen repeatedly, ten times or more. V is TRBV6-2 or TRBV6-3 and J is TRBJ2-7; D unresolved. Deletions cut 2 bases from V and 3 bases from J, with 8 bases between. This CDR3 has 13 residues. CDR1 and CDR2 from the germline V gene are MNHEY and SVGEGT. Here the CDR3 DNA reads TGTGCCAGCAGTTACGGGCGAATCTACGAGCAGTACTTC. Translating gives CASSYGRIYEQYF.

In this sample, this clonotype turned up many times. The V call is TRBV2, the J call TRBJ2-3, with 12 positions matching TRBD2. Germline assignment: CDR1 SNHLY and CDR2 FYNNEI. The CDR3 spans 16 residues. After removal of 4 bases from V and 1 base from J, the junction contained 3 bases not matched to a gene. CDR3 sequence reads: CASSVLAGGRTDTQYF. CDR3 DNA sequence: TGTGCCAGCAGTGTACTAGCGGGAGGCCGCACAGATACGCAGTATTTT.

Ten or more counts support this clonotype. The chain employs TRBV6-1 and TRBJ2-2, with TRBD1 matching over 8 bases. V dropped 10 bases and J dropped 4; count of bases not matched to a gene: 8. The CDR3 has 14 amino acids. The germline V gene has CDR1 MNHNS and CDR2 SASEGT. DNA for the CDR3: TGTGCCACCACAGGACAGGGAGGCACCGGGGAGCTGTTTTTT. It is translated as CATTGQGGTGELFF.

CDR3 DNA sequence: TGTGCCAGCAGTCCCGACCTGGGAGAGACCCAGTACTTC. Protein sequence: CASSPDLGETQYF. This sequence joins TRBV7-9 and TRBJ2-5, with no clear D. The CDR3 has 13 amino acids. The germline CDR1 and CDR2 sequences are SEHNR and FQNEAQ (reference sequence). Trimming pared 6 bases from V and 4 bases from J, leaving 12 bases between. The complete variable domain, with remaining parts taken from reference TRBV7-9 and TRBJ2-5, reads DTGVSQNPRHKITKRGQNVTFRCDPISEHNRLYWYRQTLGQGPEFLTYFQNEAQLEKSRLLSDRFSAERPKGSFSTLEIQRTEQGDSAMYLCASSPDLGETQYFGPGTRLLVL.